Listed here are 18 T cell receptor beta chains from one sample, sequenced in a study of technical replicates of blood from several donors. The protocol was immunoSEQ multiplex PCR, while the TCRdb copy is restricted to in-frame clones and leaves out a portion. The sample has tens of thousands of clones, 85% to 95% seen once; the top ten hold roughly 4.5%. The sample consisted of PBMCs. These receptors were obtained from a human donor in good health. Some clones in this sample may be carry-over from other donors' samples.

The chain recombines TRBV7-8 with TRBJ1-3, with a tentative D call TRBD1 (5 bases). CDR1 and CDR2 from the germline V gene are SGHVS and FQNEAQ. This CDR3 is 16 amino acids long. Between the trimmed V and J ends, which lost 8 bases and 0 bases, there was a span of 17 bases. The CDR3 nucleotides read TGTGCCAGCGGGGGAGGGGTGCCGTTCTCTGGAAACACCATATATTTT. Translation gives CASGGGVPFSGNTIYF.

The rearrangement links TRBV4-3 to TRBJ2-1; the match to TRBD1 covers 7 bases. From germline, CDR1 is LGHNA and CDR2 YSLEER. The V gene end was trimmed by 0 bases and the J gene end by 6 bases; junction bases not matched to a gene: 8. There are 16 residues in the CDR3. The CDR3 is CASSQEFVGGSNEQFF. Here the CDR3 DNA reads TGCGCCAGCAGCCAAGAGTTTGTAGGGGGCTCCAATGAGCAGTTCTTC.

The CDR3 spells CASSLGDRSSGANVLTF. DNA of the CDR3: TGTGCCAGCAGCTTAGGAGACAGGAGCTCTGGGGCCAACGTCCTGACTTTC. The chain employs TRBV7-2 and TRBJ2-6; possible D gene TRBD1, 6 bases. The CDR3 loop spans 17 amino acids. Germline V lookup: CDR1 SGHTA, CDR2 FQGNSA. The ends were cut back, 1 base at V and 0 bases at J, with 10 bases in the middle. Combining the CDR3 with reference TRBV7-2 and TRBJ2-6 gives the whole variable domain GAGVSQSPSNKVTEKGKDVELRCDPISGHTALYWYRQSLGQGLEFLIYFQGNSAPDKSGLPSDRFSAERTGGSVSTLTIQRTQQEDSAVYLCASSLGDRSSGANVLTFGAGSRLTVL.

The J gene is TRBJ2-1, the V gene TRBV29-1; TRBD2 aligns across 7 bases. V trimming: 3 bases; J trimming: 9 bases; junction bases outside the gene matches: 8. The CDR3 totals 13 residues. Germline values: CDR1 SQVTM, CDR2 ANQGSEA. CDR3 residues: CSVEVTSVGEQFF. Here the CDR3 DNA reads TGCAGCGTTGAGGTAACTAGCGTCGGTGAGCAGTTCTTC.

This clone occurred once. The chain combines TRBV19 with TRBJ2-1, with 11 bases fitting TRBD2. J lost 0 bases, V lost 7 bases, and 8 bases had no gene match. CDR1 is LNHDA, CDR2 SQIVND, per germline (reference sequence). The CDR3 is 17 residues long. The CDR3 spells CASNPGTSGYSYNEQFF. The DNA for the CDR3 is TGTGCCAGTAACCCCGGGACTAGCGGTTACTCCTACAATGAGCAGTTCTTC.

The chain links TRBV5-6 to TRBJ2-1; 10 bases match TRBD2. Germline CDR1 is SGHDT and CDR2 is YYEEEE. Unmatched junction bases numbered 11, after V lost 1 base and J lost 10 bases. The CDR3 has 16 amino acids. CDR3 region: CASSLYGSGGREEQFF. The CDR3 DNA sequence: TGTGCCAGCAGCTTGTACGGTAGCGGGGGGAGGGAAGAGCAGTTCTTC.

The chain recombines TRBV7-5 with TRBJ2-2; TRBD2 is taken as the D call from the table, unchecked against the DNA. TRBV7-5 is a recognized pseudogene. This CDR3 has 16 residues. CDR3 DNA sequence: TGTGCCAGAAGCTTACCTACGGGAGGGCCTACCGGGGAGCTGTTTTTT. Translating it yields CARSLPTGGPTGELFF.

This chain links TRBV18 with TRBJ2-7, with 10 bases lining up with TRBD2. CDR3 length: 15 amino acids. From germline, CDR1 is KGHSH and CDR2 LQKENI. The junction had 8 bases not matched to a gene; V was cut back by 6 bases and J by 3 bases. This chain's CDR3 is CASSKGLAEIYEQYF. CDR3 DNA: TGTGCCAGCTCTAAAGGACTAGCGGAGATCTACGAGCAGTACTTC.

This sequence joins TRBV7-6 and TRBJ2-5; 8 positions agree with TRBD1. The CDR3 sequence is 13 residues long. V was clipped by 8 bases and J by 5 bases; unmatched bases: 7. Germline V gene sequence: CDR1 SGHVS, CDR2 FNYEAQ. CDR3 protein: CASEDRDGETQYF. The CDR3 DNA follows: TGTGCCAGCGAGGACAGGGACGGGGAGACCCAGTACTTC.

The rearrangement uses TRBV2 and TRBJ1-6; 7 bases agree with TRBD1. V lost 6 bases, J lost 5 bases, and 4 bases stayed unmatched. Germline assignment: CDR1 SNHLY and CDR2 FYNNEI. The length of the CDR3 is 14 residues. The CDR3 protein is CASRPGQHNSPLHF. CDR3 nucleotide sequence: TGTGCCAGCAGGCCGGGACAGCATAATTCACCCCTCCACTTT.

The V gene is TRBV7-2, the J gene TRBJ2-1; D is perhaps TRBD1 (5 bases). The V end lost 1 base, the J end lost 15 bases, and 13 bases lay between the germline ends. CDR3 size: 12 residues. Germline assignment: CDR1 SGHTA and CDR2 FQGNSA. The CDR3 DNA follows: TGTGCCAGCAGCTTAGATCGCCTAGGGGCGTTCTTC. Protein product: CASSLDRLGAFF.

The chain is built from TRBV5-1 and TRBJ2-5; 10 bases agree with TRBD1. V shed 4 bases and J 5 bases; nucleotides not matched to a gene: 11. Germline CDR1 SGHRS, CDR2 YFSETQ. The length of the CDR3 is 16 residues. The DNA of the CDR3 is TGCGCCAGCAGCCGGGCGGGACAGGGGCTTTGGGAGACCCAGTACTTC. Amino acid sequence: CASSRAGQGLWETQYF. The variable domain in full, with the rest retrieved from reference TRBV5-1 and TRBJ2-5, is KAGVTQTPRYLIKTRGQQVTLSCSPISGHRSVSWYQQTPGQGLQFLFEYFSETQRNKGNFPGRFSGRQFSNSRSEMNVSTLELGDSALYLCASSRAGQGLWETQYFGPGTRLLVL.

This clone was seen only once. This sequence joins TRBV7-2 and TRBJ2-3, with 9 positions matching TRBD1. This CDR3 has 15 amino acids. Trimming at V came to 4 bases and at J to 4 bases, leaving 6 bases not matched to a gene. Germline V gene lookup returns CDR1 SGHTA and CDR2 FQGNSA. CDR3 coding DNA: TGTGCCAGCAGCTGGTCACAGGGGGCCGCAGATACGCAGTATTTT. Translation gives CASSWSQGAADTQYF.

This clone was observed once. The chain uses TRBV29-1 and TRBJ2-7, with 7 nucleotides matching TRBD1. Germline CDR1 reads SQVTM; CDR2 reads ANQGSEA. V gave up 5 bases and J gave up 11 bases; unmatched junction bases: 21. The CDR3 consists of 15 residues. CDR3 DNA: TGCAGCGTTCAAACCCAGCCGACAGGGTGGGATATAGAGTACTTC. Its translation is CSVQTQPTGWDIEYF.

CDR3 nucleotide sequence: TGTGCCAGCAGCCAAGATCAGGAGGCCTACGAGCAGTACTTC. Encoded protein: CASSQDQEAYEQYF. The chain joins TRBV4-2 to TRBJ2-7; tentative D call: TRBD2 (5 bases). Germline loops: CDR1 LGHNA, CDR2 YNFKEQ. This CDR3 is 14 amino acids long. Trimming removed 0 bases at V and 2 bases at J, with 8 bases between.

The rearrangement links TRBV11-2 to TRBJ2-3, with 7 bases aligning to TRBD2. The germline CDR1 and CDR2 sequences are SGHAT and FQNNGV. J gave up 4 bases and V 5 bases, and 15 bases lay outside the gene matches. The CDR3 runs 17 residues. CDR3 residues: CASSPPGWGGRADTQYF. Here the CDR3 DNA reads TGTGCCAGCAGCCCGCCGGGGTGGGGGGGTCGGGCAGATACGCAGTATTTT.

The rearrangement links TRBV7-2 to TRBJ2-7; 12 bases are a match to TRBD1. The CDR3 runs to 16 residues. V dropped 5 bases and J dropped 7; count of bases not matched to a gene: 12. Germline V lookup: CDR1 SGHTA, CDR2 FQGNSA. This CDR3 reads CASSRTPGQGAGEQYF. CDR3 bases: TGTGCCAGCAGCCGTACTCCGGGACAGGGGGCAGGGGAGCAGTACTTC.

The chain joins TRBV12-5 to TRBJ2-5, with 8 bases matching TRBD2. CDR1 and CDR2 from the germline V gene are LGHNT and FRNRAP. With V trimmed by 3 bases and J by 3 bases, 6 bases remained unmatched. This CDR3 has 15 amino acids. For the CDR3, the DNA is TGTGCTAGTGGTTTAGCGCTAGCGGGCGAAGAGACCCAGTACTTC. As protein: CASGLALAGEETQYF.